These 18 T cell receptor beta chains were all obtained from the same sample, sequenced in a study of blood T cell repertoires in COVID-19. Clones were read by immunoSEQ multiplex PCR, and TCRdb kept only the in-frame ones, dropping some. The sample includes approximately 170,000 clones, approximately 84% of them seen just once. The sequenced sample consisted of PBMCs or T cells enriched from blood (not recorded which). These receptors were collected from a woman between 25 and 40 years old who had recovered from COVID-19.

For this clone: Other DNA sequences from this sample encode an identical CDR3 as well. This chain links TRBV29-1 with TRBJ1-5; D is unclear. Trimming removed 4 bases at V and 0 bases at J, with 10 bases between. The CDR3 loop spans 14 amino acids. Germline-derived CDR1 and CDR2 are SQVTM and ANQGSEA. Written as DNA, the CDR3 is TGCAGCGTTGCCCCGGGAAATAGCAATCAGCCCCAGCATTTT. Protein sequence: CSVAPGNSNQPQHF.

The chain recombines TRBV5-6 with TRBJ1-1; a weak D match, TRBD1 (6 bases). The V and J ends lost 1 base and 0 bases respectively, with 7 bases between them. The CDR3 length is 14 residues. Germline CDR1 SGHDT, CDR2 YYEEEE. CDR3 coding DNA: TGTGCCAGCAGCTTGAGGACAGTGAACACTGAAGCTTTCTTT. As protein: CASSLRTVNTEAFF.

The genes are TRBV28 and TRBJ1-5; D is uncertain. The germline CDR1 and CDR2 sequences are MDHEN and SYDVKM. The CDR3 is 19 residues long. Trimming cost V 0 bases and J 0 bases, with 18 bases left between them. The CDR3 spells CASSLWGRQATYSNQPQHF. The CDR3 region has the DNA TGTGCCAGCAGTTTATGGGGTCGTCAGGCTACCTATAGCAATCAGCCCCAGCATTTT.

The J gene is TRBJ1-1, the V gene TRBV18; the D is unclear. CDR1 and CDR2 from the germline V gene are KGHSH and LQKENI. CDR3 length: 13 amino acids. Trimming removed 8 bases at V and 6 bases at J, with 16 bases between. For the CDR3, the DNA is TGTGCCAGCCTGCTTTTAAGCCCCCCTGAAGCTTTCTTT. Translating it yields CASLLLSPPEAFF.

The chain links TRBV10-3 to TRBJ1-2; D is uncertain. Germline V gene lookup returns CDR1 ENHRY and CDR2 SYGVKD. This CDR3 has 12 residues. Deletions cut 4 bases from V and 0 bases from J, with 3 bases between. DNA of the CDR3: TGTGCCATCAGTGCATCTAACTATGGCTACACCTTC. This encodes CAISASNYGYTF.

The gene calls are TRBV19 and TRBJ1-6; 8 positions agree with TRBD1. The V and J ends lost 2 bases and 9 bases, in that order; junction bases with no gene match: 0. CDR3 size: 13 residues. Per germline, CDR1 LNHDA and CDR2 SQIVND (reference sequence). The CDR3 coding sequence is TGTGCCAGTAGTATACAGGGGGCTTCACCCCTCCACTTT. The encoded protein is CASSIQGASPLHF.

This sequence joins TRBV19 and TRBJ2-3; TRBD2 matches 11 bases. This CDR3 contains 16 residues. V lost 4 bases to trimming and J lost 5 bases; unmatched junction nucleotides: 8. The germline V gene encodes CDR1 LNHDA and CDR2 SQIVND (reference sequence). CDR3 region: CASSKPGSGRVDTQYF. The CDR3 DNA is TGTGCCAGTAGTAAACCAGGTAGCGGGAGGGTAGATACGCAGTATTTT.

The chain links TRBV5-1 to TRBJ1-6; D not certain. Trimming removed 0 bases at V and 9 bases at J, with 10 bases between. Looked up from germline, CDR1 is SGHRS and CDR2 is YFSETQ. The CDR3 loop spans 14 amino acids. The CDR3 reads CASSLAASGSPLHF. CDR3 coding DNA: TGCGCCAGCAGCTTGGCAGCGTCCGGTTCACCCCTCCACTTT.

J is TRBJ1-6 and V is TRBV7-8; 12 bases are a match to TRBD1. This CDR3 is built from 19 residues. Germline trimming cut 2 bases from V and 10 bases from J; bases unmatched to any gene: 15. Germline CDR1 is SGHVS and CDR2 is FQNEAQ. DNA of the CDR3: TGTGCCAGCAGCTTAATTTCGGGACAGGGGGCGGCGAGTCGATCACCCCTCCACTTT. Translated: CASSLISGQGAASRSPLHF. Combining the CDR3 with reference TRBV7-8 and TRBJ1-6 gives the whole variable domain GAGVSQSPRYKVAKRGQDVALRCDPISGHVSLFWYQQALGQGPEFLTYFQNEAQLDKSGLPSDRFFAERPEGSVSTLKIQRTQQEDSAVYLCASSLISGQGAASRSPLHFGNGTRLTVT.

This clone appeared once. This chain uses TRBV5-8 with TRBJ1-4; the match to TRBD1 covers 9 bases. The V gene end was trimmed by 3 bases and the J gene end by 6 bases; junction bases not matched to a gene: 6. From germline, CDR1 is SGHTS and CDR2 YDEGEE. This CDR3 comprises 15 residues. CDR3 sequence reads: CASSSRDRADEKLFF. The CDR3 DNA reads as TGTGCCAGCAGCTCCAGGGACAGGGCGGATGAAAAACTGTTTTTT.

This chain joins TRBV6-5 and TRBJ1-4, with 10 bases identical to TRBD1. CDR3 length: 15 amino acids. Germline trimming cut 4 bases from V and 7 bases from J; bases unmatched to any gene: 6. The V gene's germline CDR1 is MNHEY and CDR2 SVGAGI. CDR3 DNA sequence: TGTGCCAGCAGTTTAAATAGGGACAGGGGTGAAAAACTGTTTTTT. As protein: CASSLNRDRGEKLFF.

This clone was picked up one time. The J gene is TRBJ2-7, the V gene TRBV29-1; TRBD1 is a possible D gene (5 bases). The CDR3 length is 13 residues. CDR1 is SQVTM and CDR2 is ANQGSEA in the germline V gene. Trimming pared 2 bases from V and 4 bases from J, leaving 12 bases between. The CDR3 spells CSVEQGAGYEQYF. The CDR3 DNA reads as TGCAGCGTTGAACAGGGCGCTGGGTACGAGCAGTACTTC.

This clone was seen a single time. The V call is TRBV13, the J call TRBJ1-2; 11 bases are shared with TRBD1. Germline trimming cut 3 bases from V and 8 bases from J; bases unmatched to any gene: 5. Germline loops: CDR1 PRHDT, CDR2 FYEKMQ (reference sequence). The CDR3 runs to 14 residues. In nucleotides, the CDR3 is TGTGCCAGCAGCTTCGGTGGGACAGGGGGAGGCTACACCTTC. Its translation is CASSFGGTGGGYTF.

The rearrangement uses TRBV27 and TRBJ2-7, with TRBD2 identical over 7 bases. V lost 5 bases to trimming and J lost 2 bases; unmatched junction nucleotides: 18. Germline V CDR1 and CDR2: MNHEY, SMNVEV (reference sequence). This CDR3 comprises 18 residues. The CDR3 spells CASSPRGVRAGNTYEQYV. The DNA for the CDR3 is TGTGCCAGCAGTCCCCGGGGGGTTCGGGCAGGGAATACCTACGAGCAGTACGTC.

CDR3 sequence: CARRGTGSHEKLFF. The DNA of the CDR3 is TGTGCCAGAAGAGGGACAGGGAGCCATGAAAAACTGTTTTTT. The chain links TRBV5-3 to TRBJ1-4; 9 bases are shared with TRBD1. TRBV5-3 is placed among ORFs of uncertain function. The V segment lost 5 bases and the J segment 6 bases; nucleotides outside the gene matches: 5. This CDR3 is built from 14 residues.

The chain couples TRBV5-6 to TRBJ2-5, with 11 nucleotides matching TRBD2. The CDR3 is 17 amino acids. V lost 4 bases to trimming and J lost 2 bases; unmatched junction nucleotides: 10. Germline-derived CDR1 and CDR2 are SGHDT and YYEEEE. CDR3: CASSHRLAGGGQETQYF. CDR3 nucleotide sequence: TGTGCCAGCAGCCATAGGTTAGCGGGAGGGGGACAAGAGACCCAGTACTTC.

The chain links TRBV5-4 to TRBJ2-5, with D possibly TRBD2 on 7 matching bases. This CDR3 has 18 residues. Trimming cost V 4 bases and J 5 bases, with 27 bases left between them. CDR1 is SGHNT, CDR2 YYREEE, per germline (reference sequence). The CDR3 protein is CASSPGGSKQTGRETQYF. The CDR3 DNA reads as TGTGCCAGCAGCCCCGGGGGGTCCAAACAGACAGGCAGGGAGACCCAGTACTTC.

CDR3 DNA sequence: TGTGCCAGCAGTGGGGACAGGATTGAAGCTTTCTTT. Translation gives CASSGDRIEAFF. This rearrangement joins TRBV2 to TRBJ1-1; 8 bases agree with TRBD1. The V segment lost 4 bases and the J segment 7 bases; nucleotides outside the gene matches: 2. CDR1 is SNHLY and CDR2 is FYNNEI in the germline V gene. This CDR3 region has 12 residues.